One sample yielded the 18 T cell receptor beta chains listed below, sequenced in a study of cytomegalovirus exposure and HLA in healthy donors. Both 60 Vbeta primers and 13 Jbeta primers went into the PCR. Method: immunoSEQ multiplex PCR; TCRdb's copy keeps in-frame clones and lacks some. Among 150,000 or so clones, 70% to 80% were seen once, and the ten largest hold approximately 10%. The sample comprised PBMCs. These receptors came from a man aged 18 to 30 in good health and CMV-seropositive.

Note on this clone: The junction and the germline gene differ at one end; a read error may be behind it. The V gene is TRBV28, the J gene TRBJ2-7; TRBD1 matches at 7 bases. From germline, CDR1 is MDHEN and CDR2 SYDVKM. The CDR3 loop spans 11 amino acids. The CDR3 spells CASSGDSWKDF. As DNA, the CDR3 is TGTGCCAGCAGTGGGGACAGCTGGAAGGACTTC.

In this sample, this clone turned up once. The J gene is TRBJ2-5, the V gene TRBV6-5, with TRBD2 as a possible D gene (7 bases). The J call is uncertain, as TRBJ2-7 better fits the DNA end. The germline CDR1 and CDR2 sequences are MNHEY and SVGAGI. This CDR3 spans 15 amino acids. CDR3: CASRGGAGSSYEQYF. CDR3 bases: TGTGCCAGCAGAGGGGGAGCGGGGAGCTCCTACGAGCAGTACTTC.

A few counts support this clone. The V and J genes are TRBV28 and TRBJ1-1; 7 bases match TRBD1. The CDR3 runs to 14 residues. Per germline, CDR1 MDHEN and CDR2 SYDVKM. Trimming at V came to 4 bases and at J to 5 bases, leaving 7 bases not matched to a gene. CDR3 sequence (DNA): TGTGCCAGCAGTTACTCAGGGGGAAAGACTGAAGCTTTCTTT. Protein: CASSYSGGKTEAFF.

This chain uses TRBV30 with TRBJ2-3; the D is unclear. The CDR3 consists of 15 residues. Germline-derived CDR1 and CDR2 are GTSNPN and SVGIG (reference sequence). V lost 0 bases, J lost 2 bases, and 12 bases lay in between. CDR3 nucleotides: TGTGCCTGGAGTGTATTGGGCGCACCCACAGATACGCAGTATTTT. It specifies CAWSVLGAPTDTQYF.

V and J are TRBV4-3 and TRBJ1-2, with D unclear. V lost 4 bases, J lost 8 bases, and 17 bases lay in between. Germline assignment: CDR1 LGHNA and CDR2 YSLEER. This CDR3 has 14 residues. CDR3 bases: TGCGCCAGCAGCCCAGGCGAGGGTCTATGGGGCTACACCTTC. This codes for CASSPGEGLWGYTF.

This clone has a handful of counts. V and J are TRBV5-5 and TRBJ1-5; 9 bases map to TRBD1. V shed 4 bases and J 4 bases; nucleotides not matched to a gene: 12. Germline V gene sequence: CDR1 SGHKS, CDR2 YYEKEE (reference sequence). The CDR3 sequence is 17 residues long. CDR3 coding DNA: TGTGCCAGCAGCCCGGTTCGGGGACAGGGAACGAATCAGCCCCAGCATTTT. Protein product: CASSPVRGQGTNQPQHF.

The chain carries TRBV30 and TRBJ2-3; no firm D call. With 3 bases removed from V and 2 bases from J, the gap between germline ends came to 9 bases. Germline CDR1 reads GTSNPN; CDR2 reads SVGIG (reference sequence). The CDR3 loop spans 13 amino acids. CDR3 bases: TGTGCCTGGAGCGAGGTATTCACAGATACGCAGTATTTT. Encoded protein: CAWSEVFTDTQYF.

The chain uses TRBV4-1 and TRBJ2-1; perhaps TRBD2 as D (5 bases). From germline, CDR1 is MGHRA and CDR2 YSYEKL. The V gene lost 0 bases and the J gene lost 7 bases, with 19 bases spanning the gap. CDR3 length equals 17 residues. The CDR3 loop reads CASSQDLEPSGYNEQFF. The CDR3 coding sequence is TGCGCCAGCAGCCAAGATCTGGAGCCATCGGGGTATAATGAGCAGTTCTTC.

This clone showed up just once. J is TRBJ2-1 and V is TRBV6-1; 8 positions match TRBD1. The V and J ends lost 6 bases and 8 bases, in that order; junction bases with no gene match: 9. This CDR3 is built from 14 residues. Germline CDR1 reads MNHNS; CDR2 reads SASEGT. CDR3 residues: CASRPRTGTDEQFF. DNA for the CDR3: TGTGCCAGCAGGCCCCGGACAGGGACCGATGAGCAGTTCTTC.

The chain couples TRBV30 to TRBJ2-5; tentatively, D is TRBD1 (6 bases). The V gene's germline CDR1 is GTSNPN and CDR2 SVGIG (reference sequence). The CDR3 totals 15 residues. The V end lost 0 bases, the J end lost 5 bases, and 16 bases lay between the germline ends. The CDR3 DNA sequence: TGTGCCTGGAGTGTCGGACAGCGAGTGAAGGAGACCCAGTACTTC. Protein sequence: CAWSVGQRVKETQYF.

This chain uses TRBV9 with TRBJ2-3, with a weak D call TRBD1 (6 bases). Per germline, CDR1 SGDLS and CDR2 YYNGEE. CDR3 length: 15 residues. Trimming took off 0 bases at V and 2 bases at J, with 10 bases between the two ends. CDR3 DNA sequence: TGTGCCAGCAGCGTAGAGGGGGATCTCACAGATACGCAGTATTTT. Its translation is CASSVEGDLTDTQYF.

The chain is built from TRBV30 and TRBJ2-5, with D tentatively TRBD1 (5 bases). This CDR3 has 12 amino acids. Germline lookup yields CDR1 GTSNPN and CDR2 SVGIG (reference sequence). V was clipped by 0 bases and J by 5 bases, with 7 bases between them. The CDR3 sequence: CAWSVQDETQYF. For the CDR3, the DNA is TGTGCCTGGAGTGTACAGGATGAGACCCAGTACTTC. Looking up the rest from reference TRBV30 and TRBJ2-5 gives the full variable domain: SQTIHQWPATLVQPVGSPLSLECTVEGTSNPNLYWYRQAAGRGLQLLFYSVGIGQISSEVPQNLSASRPQDRQFILSSKKLLLSDSGFYLCAWSVQDETQYFGPGTRLLVL.

This chain joins TRBV2 and TRBJ2-5; no clear D gene. V was trimmed by 4 bases and J by 5 bases, leaving 11 bases between them. From germline, CDR1 is SNHLY and CDR2 FYNNEI. This CDR3 spans 13 amino acids. The CDR3 region has the DNA TGTGCCAGCAGTGGAACCCTGCGGGAGACCCAGTACTTC. Protein: CASSGTLRETQYF.

The CDR3 loop is CASSYGQLGFLGAFF. The CDR3 DNA reads as TGTGCCAGCAGTTACGGCCAACTAGGATTCTTGGGAGCTTTCTTT. The chain couples TRBV27 to TRBJ1-1; D gene ambiguous. Trimming removed 4 bases from V and 10 bases from J, with 22 bases in between. Germline V gene sequence: CDR1 MNHEY, CDR2 SMNVEV (reference sequence). The CDR3 has 15 residues.

The chain joins TRBV6-1 to TRBJ2-2, with 9 bases identical to TRBD2. From germline, CDR1 is MNHNS and CDR2 SASEGT. The CDR3 sequence is 18 residues long. V shed 4 bases and J 4 bases; nucleotides not matched to a gene: 13. The chain's CDR3 is CASSGLRAGGLITGELFF. The CDR3 DNA reads TGTGCCAGCAGTGGGTTAAGAGCGGGAGGTCTAATCACCGGGGAGCTGTTTTTT.

This chain connects TRBV5-1 to TRBJ1-3; 8 bases match TRBD1. Germline V gene data show CDR1 as SGHRS and CDR2 as YFSETQ. The CDR3 extends over 15 amino acids. J was trimmed by 4 bases and V by 0 bases; bases with no gene match: 3. CDR3 sequence: CASSLAGDRGNTIYF. The CDR3 region has the DNA TGCGCCAGCAGCTTGGCCGGGGACAGGGGAAACACCATATATTTT. Using reference TRBV5-1 and TRBJ1-3 for the parts outside the CDR3, the full variable domain is KAGVTQTPRYLIKTRGQQVTLSCSPISGHRSVSWYQQTPGQGLQFLFEYFSETQRNKGNFPGRFSGRQFSNSRSEMNVSTLELGDSALYLCASSLAGDRGNTIYFGEGSWLTVV.

CDR3 region: CASSLDGSSYEQYF. DNA of the CDR3: TGCGCCAGCAGCTTGGATGGCAGCTCCTACGAGCAGTACTTC. The chain recombines TRBV5-1 with TRBJ2-7, with D uncertain. V shed 0 bases and J shed 0 bases, with 7 bases lying between them. This CDR3 spans 14 amino acids. Germline CDR1 is SGHRS and CDR2 is YFSETQ.

The V gene is TRBV5-4, the J gene TRBJ2-1; 10 bases align to TRBD2. The CDR3 is 17 amino acids. With 4 bases clipped from V and 7 bases from J, the junction kept 14 bases outside the gene matches. Germline CDR1 and CDR2: SGHNT and YYREEE (reference sequence). The CDR3 region is CASSQSGRARIRNEQFF. CDR3 bases: TGTGCCAGCAGCCAGAGCGGGAGGGCCAGGATTCGTAATGAGCAGTTCTTC.